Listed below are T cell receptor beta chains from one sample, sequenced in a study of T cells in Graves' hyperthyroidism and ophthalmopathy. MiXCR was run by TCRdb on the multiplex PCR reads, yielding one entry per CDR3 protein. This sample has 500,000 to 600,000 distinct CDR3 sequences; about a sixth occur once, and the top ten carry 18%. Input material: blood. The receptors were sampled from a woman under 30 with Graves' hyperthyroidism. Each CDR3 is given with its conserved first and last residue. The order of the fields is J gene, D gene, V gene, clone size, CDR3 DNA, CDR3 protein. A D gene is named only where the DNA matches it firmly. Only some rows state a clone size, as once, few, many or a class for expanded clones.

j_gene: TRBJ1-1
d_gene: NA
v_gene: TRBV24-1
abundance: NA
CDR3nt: TGTGCCACCTCGGCGGGGGGCGGCCCCACTGAAGCTTTCTTT
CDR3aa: CATSAGGGPTEAFF

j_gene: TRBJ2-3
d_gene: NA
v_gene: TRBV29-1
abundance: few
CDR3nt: TGCAGCGTTGAGGTTGACAGGGAGGCAGATACGCAGTATTTT
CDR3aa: CSVEVDREADTQYF

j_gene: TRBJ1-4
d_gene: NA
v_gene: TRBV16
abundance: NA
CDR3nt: TGTGCCAGCAGCCAATATCAGGAACCCAATGAAAAACTGTTTTTT
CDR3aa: CASSQYQEPNEKLFF

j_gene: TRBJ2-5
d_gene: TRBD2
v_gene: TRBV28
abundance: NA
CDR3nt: TGTGCCAGCAGAAAGGGGGGCCCAGCGGGAGGGCCGAGAGAGACCCAGTACTTC
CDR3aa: CASRKGGPAGGPRETQYF

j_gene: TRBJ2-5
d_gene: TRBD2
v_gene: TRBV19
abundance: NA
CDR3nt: TGTGCCAGTAGTCCCTCAGCCGGGACTAGGGAGGCGTACTTC
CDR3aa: CASSPSAGTREAYF

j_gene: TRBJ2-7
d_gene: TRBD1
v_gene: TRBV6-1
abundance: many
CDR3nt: TGTGCCAGCAGGCCTGACTCCGGGACAGACCACTGGGGATACGAGCAGTACTTC
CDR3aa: CASRPDSGTDHWGYEQYF

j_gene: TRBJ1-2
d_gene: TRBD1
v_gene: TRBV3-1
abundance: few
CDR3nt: TGTGCCAGCAGCCAACAACAGGGGGTGGATGGCTACACCTTC
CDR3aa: CASSQQQGVDGYTF

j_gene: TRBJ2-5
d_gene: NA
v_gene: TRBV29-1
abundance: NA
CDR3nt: TGCAGCGTGGGGTTCGGGGAGACCCAGTACTTC
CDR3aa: CSVGFGETQYF

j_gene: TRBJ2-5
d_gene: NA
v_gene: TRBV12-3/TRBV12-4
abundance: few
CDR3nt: TGTGCCAGCAGATTCCAGGATCTCCAAGAGACCCAGTACTTC
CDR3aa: CASRFQDLQETQYF

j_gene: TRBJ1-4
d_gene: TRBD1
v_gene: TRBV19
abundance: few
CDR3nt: TGTGCCAGTAGGACCCGACAGGGGAATGAAAAACTGTTTTTT
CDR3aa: CASRTRQGNEKLFF

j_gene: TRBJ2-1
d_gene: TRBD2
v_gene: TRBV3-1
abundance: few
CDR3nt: TGTGCCAGCAGCCATCGCCTAGCGGGAGGTCTGAAGCAGTTCTTC
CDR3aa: CASSHRLAGGLKQFF

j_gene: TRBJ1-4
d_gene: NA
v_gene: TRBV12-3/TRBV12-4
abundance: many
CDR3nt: TGTGCCAGCAGTCCGCGACTCCAGAGAAATGAAAAACTGTTTTTT
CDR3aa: CASSPRLQRNEKLFF

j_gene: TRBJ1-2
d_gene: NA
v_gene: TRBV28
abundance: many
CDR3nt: TGTGCCAGCGGGGCGGGGGGCCGGCTTCATGGCTACACCTTC
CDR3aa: CASGAGGRLHGYTF

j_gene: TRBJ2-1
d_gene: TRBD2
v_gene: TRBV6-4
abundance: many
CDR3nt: TGTGCCAGCAGTAGCTCCTTAGCGGGAGAGGGCAATGAGCAGTTCTTC
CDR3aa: CASSSSLAGEGNEQFF

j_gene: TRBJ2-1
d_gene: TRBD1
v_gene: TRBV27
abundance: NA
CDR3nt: TGTGCCAGCAGTTTGATCCGGACAGGGCTCCACAATGAGCAGTTCTTC
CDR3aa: CASSLIRTGLHNEQFF

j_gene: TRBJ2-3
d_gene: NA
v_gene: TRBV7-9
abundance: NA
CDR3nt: TGTGCCAGCAGCTTATTAGCGAGACCCACAGATACGCAGTATTTT
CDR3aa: CASSLLARPTDTQYF

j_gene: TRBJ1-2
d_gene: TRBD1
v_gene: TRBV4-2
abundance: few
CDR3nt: TGTGCCAGCAGCCAGGGACAGCGGAGCTATGGCTACACCTTC
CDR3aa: CASSQGQRSYGYTF

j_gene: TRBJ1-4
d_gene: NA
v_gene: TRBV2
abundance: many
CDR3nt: TGTGCCAGCAGTGAAGCGCCAGGACCTACATTGAAACTGTTTTTT
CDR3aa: CASSEAPGPTLKLFF

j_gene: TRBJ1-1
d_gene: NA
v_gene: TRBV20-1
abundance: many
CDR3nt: TGCAGTGCTAGACAGGATTCGCCAGGTGAAGCTTTCTTT
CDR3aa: CSARQDSPGEAFF

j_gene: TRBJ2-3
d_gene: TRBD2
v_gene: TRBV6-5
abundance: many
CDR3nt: TGTGCCAGCAGTTACTCGACTATAGCGGGGGGTAGCACAGATACGCAGTATTTT
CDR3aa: CASSYSTIAGGSTDTQYF

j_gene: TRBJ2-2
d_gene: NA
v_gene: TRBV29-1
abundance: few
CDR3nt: TGCAGCGTTGAATGGGCTTGGCGGGACGGGAACACCGGGGAGCTGTTTTTT
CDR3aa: CSVEWAWRDGNTGELFF

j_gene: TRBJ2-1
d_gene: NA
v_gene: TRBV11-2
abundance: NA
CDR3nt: TGTGCCAGCAGCTCAGGGACAATGAATGAGCAGTTCTTC
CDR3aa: CASSSGTMNEQFF

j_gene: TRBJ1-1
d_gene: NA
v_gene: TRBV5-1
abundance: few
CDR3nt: TGCGCCAGCAGCTTGATGCCGCCCGGAAGGGAAAACACTGAAGCTTTCTTT
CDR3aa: CASSLMPPGRENTEAFF

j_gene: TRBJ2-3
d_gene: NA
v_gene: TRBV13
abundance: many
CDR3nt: TGTGCCAGCAGCTTTGGGACTCTGGACTCGGTAGATACGCAGTATTTT
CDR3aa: CASSFGTLDSVDTQYF